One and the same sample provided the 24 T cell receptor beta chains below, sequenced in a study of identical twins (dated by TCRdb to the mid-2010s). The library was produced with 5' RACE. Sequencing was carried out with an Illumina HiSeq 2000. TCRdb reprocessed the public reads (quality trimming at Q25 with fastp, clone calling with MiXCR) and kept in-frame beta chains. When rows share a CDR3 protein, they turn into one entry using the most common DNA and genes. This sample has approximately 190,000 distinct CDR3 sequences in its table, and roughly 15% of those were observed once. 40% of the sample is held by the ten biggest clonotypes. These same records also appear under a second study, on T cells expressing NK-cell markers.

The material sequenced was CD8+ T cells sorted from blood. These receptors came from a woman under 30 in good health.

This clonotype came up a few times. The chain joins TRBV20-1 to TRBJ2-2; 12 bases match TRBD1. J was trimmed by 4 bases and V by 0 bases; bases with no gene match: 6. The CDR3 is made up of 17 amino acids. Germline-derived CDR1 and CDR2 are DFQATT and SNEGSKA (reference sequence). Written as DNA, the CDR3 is TGCAGTGCTAGAGATAGGGACAGGGGGCTTATCACCGGGGAGCTGTTTTTT. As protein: CSARDRDRGLITGELFF.

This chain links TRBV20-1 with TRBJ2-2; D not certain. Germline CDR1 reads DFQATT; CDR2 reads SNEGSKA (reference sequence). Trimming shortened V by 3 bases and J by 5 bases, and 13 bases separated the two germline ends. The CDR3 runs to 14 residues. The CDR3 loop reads CSAREVLGTGELFF. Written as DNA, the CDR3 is TGCAGTGCTAGGGAAGTCCTCGGAACCGGGGAGCTGTTTTTT.

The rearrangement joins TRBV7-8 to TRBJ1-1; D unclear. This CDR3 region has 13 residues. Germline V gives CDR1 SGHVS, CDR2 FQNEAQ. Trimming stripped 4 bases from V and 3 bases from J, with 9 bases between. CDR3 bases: TGTGCCAGCAGCTCCCGGTGGGACACTGAAGCTTTCTTT. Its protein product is CASSSRWDTEAFF.

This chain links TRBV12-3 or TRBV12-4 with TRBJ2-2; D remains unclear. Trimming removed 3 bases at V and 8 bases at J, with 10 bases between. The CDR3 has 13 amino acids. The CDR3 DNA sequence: TGTGCCAGCAGTTTTGCCTCCAGGGGGGAGCTGTTTTTT. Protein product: CASSFASRGELFF.

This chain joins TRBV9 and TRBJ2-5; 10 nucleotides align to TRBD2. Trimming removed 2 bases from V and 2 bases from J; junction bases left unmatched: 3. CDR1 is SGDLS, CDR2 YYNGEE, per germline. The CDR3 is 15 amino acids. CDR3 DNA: TGTGCCAGCAGCGTTTCTAGCGGGAGTCAAGAGACCCAGTACTTC. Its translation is CASSVSSGSQETQYF.

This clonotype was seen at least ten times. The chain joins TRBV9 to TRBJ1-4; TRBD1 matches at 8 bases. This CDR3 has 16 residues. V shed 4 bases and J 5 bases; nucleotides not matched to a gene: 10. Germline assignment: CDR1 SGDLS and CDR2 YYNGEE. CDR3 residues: CASSLFSGGPNEKLFF. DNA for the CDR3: TGTGCCAGCAGCCTATTCTCAGGGGGCCCAAATGAAAAACTGTTTTTT.

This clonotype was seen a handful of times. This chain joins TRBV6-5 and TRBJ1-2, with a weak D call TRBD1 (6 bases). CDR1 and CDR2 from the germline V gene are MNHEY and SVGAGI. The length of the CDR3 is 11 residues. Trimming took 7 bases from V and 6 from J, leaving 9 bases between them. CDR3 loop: CASTRGDGYTF. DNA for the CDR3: TGTGCCAGCACCAGGGGTGATGGCTACACCTTC.

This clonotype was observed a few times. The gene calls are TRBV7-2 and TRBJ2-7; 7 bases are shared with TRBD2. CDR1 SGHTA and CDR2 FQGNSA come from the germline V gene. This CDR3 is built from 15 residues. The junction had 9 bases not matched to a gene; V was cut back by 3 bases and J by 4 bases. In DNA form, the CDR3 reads TGTGCCAGCAGCTTTGCTAGCGGTGTTTGGTACGAGCAGTACTTC. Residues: CASSFASGVWYEQYF.

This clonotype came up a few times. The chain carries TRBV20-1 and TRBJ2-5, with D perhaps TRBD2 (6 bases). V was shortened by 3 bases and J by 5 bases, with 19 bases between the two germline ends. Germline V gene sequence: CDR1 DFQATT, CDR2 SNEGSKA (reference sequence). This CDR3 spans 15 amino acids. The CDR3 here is CSARGGTGNPETQYF. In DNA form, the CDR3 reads TGCAGTGCTAGGGGCGGGACCGGCAACCCTGAGACCCAGTACTTC.

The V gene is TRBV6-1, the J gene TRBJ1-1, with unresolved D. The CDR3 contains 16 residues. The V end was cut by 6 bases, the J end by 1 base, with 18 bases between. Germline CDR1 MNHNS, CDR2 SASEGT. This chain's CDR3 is CASSTSRAGWNTEAFF. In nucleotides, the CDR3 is TGTGCCAGCAGCACCTCCCGGGCGGGGTGGAACACTGAAGCTTTCTTT.

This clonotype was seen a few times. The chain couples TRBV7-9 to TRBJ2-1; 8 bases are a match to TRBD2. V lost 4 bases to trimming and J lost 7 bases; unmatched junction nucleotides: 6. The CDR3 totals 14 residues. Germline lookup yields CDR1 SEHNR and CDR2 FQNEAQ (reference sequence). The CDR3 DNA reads TGTGCCAGCAGCTGGGTGGCTAGCGGGAATGAGCAGTTCTTC. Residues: CASSWVASGNEQFF.

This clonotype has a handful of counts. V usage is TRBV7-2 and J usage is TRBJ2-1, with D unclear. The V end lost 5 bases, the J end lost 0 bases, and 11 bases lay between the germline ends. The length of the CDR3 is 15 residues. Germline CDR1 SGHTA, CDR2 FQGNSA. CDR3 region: CASSPVLLSYNEQFF. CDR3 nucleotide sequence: TGTGCCAGCAGCCCAGTCCTCCTCTCCTACAATGAGCAGTTCTTC.

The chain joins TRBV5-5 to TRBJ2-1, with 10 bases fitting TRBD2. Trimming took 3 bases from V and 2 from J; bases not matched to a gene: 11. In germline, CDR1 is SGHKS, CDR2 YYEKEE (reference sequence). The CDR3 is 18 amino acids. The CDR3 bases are TGTGCCAGCAGCTCATTACTAGCGGGGAGCCCCACCTACAATGAGCAGTTCTTC. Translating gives CASSSLLAGSPTYNEQFF.

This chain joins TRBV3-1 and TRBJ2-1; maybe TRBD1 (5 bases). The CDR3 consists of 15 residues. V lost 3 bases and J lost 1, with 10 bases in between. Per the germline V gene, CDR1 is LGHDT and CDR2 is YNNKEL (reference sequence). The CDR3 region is CASSQEKGSYNEQFF. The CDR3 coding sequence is TGTGCCAGCAGCCAGGAAAAGGGGTCCTACAATGAGCAGTTCTTC.

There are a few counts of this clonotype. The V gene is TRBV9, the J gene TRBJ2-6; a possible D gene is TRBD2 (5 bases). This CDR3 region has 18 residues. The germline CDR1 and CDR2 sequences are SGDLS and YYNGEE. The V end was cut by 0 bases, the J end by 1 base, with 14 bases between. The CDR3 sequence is CASSVARADPSGANVLTF. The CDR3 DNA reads TGTGCCAGCAGCGTAGCAAGAGCGGATCCATCTGGGGCCAACGTCCTGACTTTC.

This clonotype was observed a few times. CDR3 sequence: CASSLDRRTGNSNQPQHF. The DNA of the CDR3 is TGTGCCAGCAGCTTAGATAGAAGGACAGGGAATTCCAATCAGCCCCAGCATTTT. The chain is built from TRBV7-8 and TRBJ1-5, with 8 bases that match TRBD1. Germline trimming cut 1 base from V and 3 bases from J; bases unmatched to any gene: 11. CDR3 length equals 18 residues. The germline V gene has CDR1 SGHVS and CDR2 FQNEAQ. The full variable domain, with the rest looked up from reference TRBV7-8 and TRBJ1-5, is GAGVSQSPRYKVAKRGQDVALRCDPISGHVSLFWYQQALGQGPEFLTYFQNEAQLDKSGLPSDRFFAERPEGSVSTLKIQRTQQEDSAVYLCASSLDRRTGNSNQPQHFGDGTRLSIL.

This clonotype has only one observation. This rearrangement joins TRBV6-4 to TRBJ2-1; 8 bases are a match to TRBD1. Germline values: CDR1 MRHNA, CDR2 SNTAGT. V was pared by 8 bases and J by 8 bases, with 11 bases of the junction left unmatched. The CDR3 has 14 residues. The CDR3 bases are TGTGCCAGCGCCCGGACAGGGTCAAACGATGAGCAGTTCTTC. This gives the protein CASARTGSNDEQFF.

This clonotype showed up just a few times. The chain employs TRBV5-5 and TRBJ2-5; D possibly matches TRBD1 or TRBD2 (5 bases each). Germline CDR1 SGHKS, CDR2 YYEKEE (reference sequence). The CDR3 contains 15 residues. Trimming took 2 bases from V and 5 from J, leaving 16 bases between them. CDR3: CASSFGGRSGETQYF. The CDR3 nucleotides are TGTGCCAGCAGCTTTGGGGGACGGTCTGGCGAGACCCAGTACTTC. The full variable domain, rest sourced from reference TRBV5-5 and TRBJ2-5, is DAGVTQSPTHLIKTRGQQVTLRCSPISGHKSVSWYQQVLGQGPQFIFQYYEKEERGRGNFPDRFSARQFPNYSSELNVNALLLGDSALYLCASSFGGRSGETQYFGPGTRLLVL.

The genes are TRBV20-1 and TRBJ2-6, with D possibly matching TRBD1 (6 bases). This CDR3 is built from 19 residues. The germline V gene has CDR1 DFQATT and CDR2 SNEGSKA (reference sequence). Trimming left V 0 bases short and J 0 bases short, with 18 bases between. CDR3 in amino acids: CSARDNIPVGHSGANVLTF. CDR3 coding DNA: TGCAGTGCTAGAGATAATATCCCGGTGGGACACTCTGGGGCCAACGTCCTGACTTTC.

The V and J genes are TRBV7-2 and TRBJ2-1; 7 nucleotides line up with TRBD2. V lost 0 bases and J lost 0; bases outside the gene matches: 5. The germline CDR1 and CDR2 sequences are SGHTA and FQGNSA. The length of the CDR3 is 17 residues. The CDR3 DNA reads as TGTGCCAGCAGCTTAGCGTGGGGGGGGAGCTCCTACAATGAGCAGTTCTTC. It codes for CASSLAWGGSSYNEQFF.

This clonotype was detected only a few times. The CDR3 spells CASSLRTGDTF. The CDR3 DNA reads as TGTGCCAGCAGCTTGCGGACAGGGGACACCTTC. The V gene is TRBV5-5, the J gene TRBJ1-2, with 9 bases identical to TRBD1. The CDR3 sequence is 11 residues long. Germline V gene sequence: CDR1 SGHKS, CDR2 YYEKEE (reference sequence). V gave up 1 base and J gave up 12 bases; unmatched junction bases: 1.

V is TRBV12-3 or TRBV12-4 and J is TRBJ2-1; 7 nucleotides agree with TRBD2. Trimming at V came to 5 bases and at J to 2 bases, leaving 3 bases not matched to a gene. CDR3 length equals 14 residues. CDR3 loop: CASSESGTYNEQFF. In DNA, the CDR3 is TGTGCCAGCAGTGAAAGCGGGACCTACAATGAGCAGTTCTTC.

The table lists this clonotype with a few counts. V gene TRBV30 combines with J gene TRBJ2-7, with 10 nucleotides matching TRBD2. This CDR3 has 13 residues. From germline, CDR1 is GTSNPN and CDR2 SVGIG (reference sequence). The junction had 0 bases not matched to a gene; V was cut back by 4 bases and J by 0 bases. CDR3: CAWTSGSSYEQYF. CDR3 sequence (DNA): TGTGCCTGGACTAGCGGGAGCTCCTACGAGCAGTACTTC.

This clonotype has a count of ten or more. The CDR3 DNA reads as TGCAGTGCTAGTTCCGGGGACACAGATACGCAGTATTTT. Its protein product is CSASSGDTDTQYF. The chain couples TRBV20-1 to TRBJ2-3; TRBD2 might be the D (5 bases). Deletions cut 3 bases from V and 2 bases from J, with 9 bases between. The CDR3 loop spans 13 amino acids. Germline V gene lookup returns CDR1 DFQATT and CDR2 SNEGSKA (reference sequence).